This T cell receptor (beta chain) emerged from a study of blood T cell repertoires in COVID-19. For the study at large: Sites across the United States, Italy and Spain contributed samples from acute and convalescent COVID-19. Sources were T cells, B-cell-depleted T cells, or PBMCs; the material itself was cDNA or gDNA.

Germline CDR1 reads MDHEN; CDR2 reads SYDVKM. J was trimmed by 5 bases and V by 7 bases; bases with no gene match: 8. The CDR3 runs to 13 residues. Method: immunoSEQ multiplex PCR; TCRdb's copy keeps in-frame clones and lacks some. The sample contains about 190,000 clones, around 80% of which appear only once. The sequencing sample was made of peripheral blood. This receptor was obtained from a man aged 50-59 years with active or convalescent COVID-19. The chain is built from TRBV28 and TRBJ2-7; 7 nucleotides agree with TRBD2. The CDR3 DNA is TGTGCCAGCACCCTAGCGGAAGAGGACGAGCAGTACTTC. It encodes CASTLAEEDEQYF.